The 23 T cell receptor beta chains in this list originate from one sample, sequenced in a study of blood T cell repertoires in COVID-19. Libraries were prepared by immunoSEQ multiplex PCR; TCRdb keeps only in-frame clonotypes and omits some of them. Of about 94,000 clones in the sample, 80% to 85% were seen once. The sequencing sample was made of peripheral blood. The receptors derive from a man in his sixties with acute or convalescent COVID-19.

The genes are TRBV6-5 and TRBJ1-1; D gene ambiguous. V was shortened by 5 bases and J by 5 bases, with 9 bases between the two germline ends. CDR3 length: 12 amino acids. Per the germline V gene, CDR1 is MNHEY and CDR2 is SVGAGI. The CDR3 reads CASSPRRTEAFF. The DNA for the CDR3 is TGTGCCAGCAGTCCCAGGAGGACTGAAGCTTTCTTT.

The chain joins TRBV30 to TRBJ2-5; no reliable D call. Between the trimmed V and J ends, which lost 4 bases and 4 bases, there was a span of 10 bases. Per germline, CDR1 GTSNPN and CDR2 SVGIG (reference sequence). The CDR3 totals 12 residues. As DNA, the CDR3 is TGTGCCTGGAATCGGTTTCGAGAGACCCAGTACTTC. Translation: CAWNRFRETQYF. The variable domain in full, completed from reference TRBV30 and TRBJ2-5, reads SQTIHQWPATLVQPVGSPLSLECTVEGTSNPNLYWYRQAAGRGLQLLFYSVGIGQISSEVPQNLSASRPQDRQFILSSKKLLLSDSGFYLCAWNRFRETQYFGPGTRLLVL.

This clone was seen once. The chain is built from TRBV24-1 and TRBJ1-2; 12 positions agree with TRBD1. The CDR3 spans 17 residues. V was clipped by 5 bases and J by 2 bases; unmatched bases: 8. The germline V gene encodes CDR1 KGHDR and CDR2 SFDVKD. CDR3 sequence reads: CATSASGTGGRNYGYTF. The CDR3 bases are TGTGCCACCAGTGCGTCCGGGACAGGGGGCCGAAACTATGGCTACACCTTC.

V gene TRBV30 combines with J gene TRBJ2-7, with 7 bases aligning to TRBD1. V lost 3 bases to trimming and J lost 0 bases; unmatched junction nucleotides: 5. The CDR3 spans 14 residues. CDR1 is GTSNPN, CDR2 SVGIG, per germline (reference sequence). The CDR3 DNA sequence: TGTGCCTGGAGGAGGACAGGTAGCTCCTACGAGCAGTACTTC. Translating gives CAWRRTGSSYEQYF.

This chain connects TRBV2 to TRBJ1-4, with 7 bases that match TRBD1. The CDR3 contains 14 residues. V was clipped by 5 bases and J by 3 bases; unmatched bases: 3. Germline CDR1 and CDR2: SNHLY and FYNNEI. CDR3 in DNA: TGTGCCAGCAGTTTACAGGGGTCTAATGAAAAACTGTTTTTT. The encoded protein is CASSLQGSNEKLFF.

The V gene is TRBV4-2, the J gene TRBJ1-2, with D perhaps matching TRBD1 (5 bases). This CDR3 comprises 18 residues. Germline-derived CDR1 and CDR2 are LGHNA and YNFKEQ. Trimming took 1 base from V and 3 from J, leaving 21 bases between them. The CDR3 nucleotides are TGTGCCAGCAGCCAAGTTGGACCTAAGAAGGGGCGCTACTATGGCTACACCTTC. The encoded protein is CASSQVGPKKGRYYGYTF.

In its sample, this clone was seen once. V is TRBV30 and J is TRBJ1-1; D ambiguous. The germline V gene encodes CDR1 GTSNPN and CDR2 SVGIG (reference sequence). This CDR3 has 15 residues. V was pared by 2 bases and J by 0 bases, with 13 bases between. CDR3 sequence: CAWSRLRFLNTEAFF. For the CDR3, the DNA is TGTGCCTGGAGTCGACTCAGATTCCTGAACACTGAAGCTTTCTTT.

This sequence joins TRBV9 and TRBJ1-2; D unclear. This CDR3 has 12 amino acids. Trimming took off 3 bases at V and 8 bases at J, with 11 bases between the two ends. CDR1 and CDR2 (germline): SGDLS, YYNGEE. The DNA for the CDR3 is TGTGCCAGCAGCGCTAGAGAAGGAGGCTACACCTTC. Amino acid sequence: CASSAREGGYTF.

The gene calls are TRBV30 and TRBJ1-1; the D gene is possibly TRBD1 (5 bases). Trimming left V 0 bases short and J 5 bases short, with 16 bases between. Germline V gene lookup returns CDR1 GTSNPN and CDR2 SVGIG (reference sequence). The CDR3 is made up of 15 amino acids. CDR3 in amino acids: CAWSVLISGGTEAFF. The CDR3 nucleotides read TGTGCCTGGAGTGTACTAATCTCGGGGGGTACTGAAGCTTTCTTT.

V is TRBV29-1 and J is TRBJ1-2; the D is unclear. The V end lost 4 bases, the J end lost 6 bases, and 9 bases lay between the germline ends. The germline V gene has CDR1 SQVTM and CDR2 ANQGSEA. The CDR3 consists of 11 residues. CDR3 nucleotides: TGCAGCGTTGCTGGGAGGGATGGCTACACCTTC. Protein product: CSVAGRDGYTF.

The V gene is TRBV18, the J gene TRBJ2-7; 7 bases map to TRBD1. The junction had 8 bases not matched to a gene; V was cut back by 5 bases and J by 4 bases. The CDR3 extends over 14 amino acids. CDR1 KGHSH and CDR2 LQKENI come from the germline V gene. CDR3 sequence: CASSTGTEQYEQYF. CDR3 DNA sequence: TGTGCCAGCTCAACCGGGACAGAGCAATACGAGCAGTACTTC.

This clone showed up just once. This sequence joins TRBV6-5 and TRBJ2-1; perhaps TRBD1 as D (8 bases). V was shortened by 3 bases and J by 6 bases, with 18 bases between the two germline ends. This CDR3 is 16 amino acids long. Per germline, CDR1 MNHEY and CDR2 SVGAGI. CDR3 amino acids: CASSYSRNRGGNEQFF. In nucleotides, the CDR3 is TGTGCCAGCAGTTATTCCCGAAACAGGGGGGGCAATGAGCAGTTCTTC.

V is TRBV4-1 and J is TRBJ2-7; D might be TRBD1 (8 bases). The CDR3 spans 15 residues. The germline CDR1 and CDR2 sequences are MGHRA and YSYEKL. Trimming removed 1 base from V and 1 base from J, with 11 bases in between. The CDR3 region has the DNA TGCGCCAGCAGCCAAGCACAGGGGGGGTCCTACGAGCAGTACTTC. It translates to CASSQAQGGSYEQYF.

V and J are TRBV6-5 and TRBJ2-4; D possibly corresponds to TRBD1 (5 bases). CDR3 size: 15 residues. Trimming took off 6 bases at V and 1 base at J, with 13 bases between the two ends. Germline CDR1 reads MNHEY; CDR2 reads SVGAGI. The CDR3 protein is CASSPRVGAKNIQYF. The CDR3 DNA follows: TGTGCCAGCAGCCCCAGGGTGGGGGCCAAAAACATTCAGTACTTC.

There are a few counts of this clone. Other DNA sequences in the sample encode the same CDR3. V gene TRBV11-2 combines with J gene TRBJ1-1, with TRBD1 matching 7 bases. V dropped 5 bases and J dropped 5; count of bases not matched to a gene: 11. Germline CDR1 and CDR2: SGHAT and FQNNGV. The CDR3 extends over 15 amino acids. CDR3 amino acids: CASSLDPGGGTEAFF. The DNA of the CDR3 is TGTGCCAGCAGCCTCGATCCAGGGGGAGGTACTGAAGCTTTCTTT.

This clone was seen only once. The chain uses TRBV30 and TRBJ1-2; 9 bases are a match to TRBD1. J was trimmed by 8 bases and V by 3 bases; bases with no gene match: 7. CDR3 length: 13 amino acids. Germline V gene sequence: CDR1 GTSNPN, CDR2 SVGIG (reference sequence). DNA of the CDR3: TGTGCCTGGAGGGAACAGGGGGCGGAAGGCTACACCTTC. It codes for CAWREQGAEGYTF.

J is TRBJ2-3 and V is TRBV7-2, with TRBD2 matching over 12 bases. The trim removed 1 base at V and 0 bases at J, leaving 8 bases unmatched. Germline V gene data show CDR1 as SGHTA and CDR2 as FQGNSA. The CDR3 has 19 amino acids. In nucleotides, the CDR3 is TGTGCCAGCAGCTTAGTTTTTCTAGCGGGGGGGAAAAGCACAGATACGCAGTATTTT. Residues: CASSLVFLAGGKSTDTQYF.

V and J are TRBV24-1 and TRBJ1-2, with TRBD1 as a possible D gene (6 bases). CDR3 size: 14 residues. Deletions cut 3 bases from V and 4 bases from J, with 11 bases between. Per germline, CDR1 KGHDR and CDR2 SFDVKD. CDR3: CATSDTVRGYGYTF. The CDR3 bases are TGTGCCACCAGTGATACGGTCAGGGGCTATGGCTACACCTTC.

The V gene is TRBV6-5, the J gene TRBJ1-3; TRBD1 matches at 8 bases. This CDR3 contains 16 residues. Losses at the gene ends were 2 bases for V and 2 bases for J; bases not matched to a gene: 5. Germline CDR1 is MNHEY and CDR2 is SVGAGI. DNA of the CDR3: TGTGCCAGCAGTTACGCCTGGACAGGGACTGGAAACACCATATATTTT. Translated, it gives CASSYAWTGTGNTIYF.

This clone was seen a single time. V gene TRBV4-3 combines with J gene TRBJ1-2; D is unclear. In germline, CDR1 is LGHNA, CDR2 YSLEER. CDR3 length: 14 residues. V lost 0 bases, J lost 4 bases, and 9 bases lay in between. CDR3 protein: CASSQDRGSYGYTF. The CDR3 nucleotides are TGCGCCAGCAGCCAAGATCGAGGGTCCTATGGCTACACCTTC.

This chain joins TRBV18 and TRBJ1-1; 9 bases agree with TRBD1. CDR1 and CDR2 from the germline V gene are KGHSH and LQKENI. This CDR3 has 17 residues. V dropped 4 bases and J dropped 4; count of bases not matched to a gene: 13. The CDR3 sequence: CASSRTGTGSGFTEAFF. As DNA, the CDR3 is TGTGCCAGCTCACGTACCGGGACAGGGTCTGGGTTCACTGAAGCTTTCTTT.

The genes are TRBV6-5 and TRBJ1-6, with D perhaps matching TRBD1 (6 bases). The length of the CDR3 is 15 residues. Per the germline V gene, CDR1 is MNHEY and CDR2 is SVGAGI. V was shortened by 7 bases and J by 5 bases, with 15 bases between the two germline ends. In nucleotides, the CDR3 is TGTGCCAGCACCAGACGGGCAGGGGATAATTCACCCCTCCACTTT. It translates to CASTRRAGDNSPLHF.

The genes are TRBV24-1 and TRBJ2-2; 7 positions match TRBD2. This CDR3 is 16 amino acids long. The V segment lost 0 bases and the J segment 5 bases; nucleotides outside the gene matches: 5. CDR1 is KGHDR and CDR2 is SFDVKD in the germline V gene. This CDR3 reads CATSDLKGRGTGELFF. CDR3 sequence (DNA): TGTGCCACCAGTGATTTGAAGGGGAGGGGTACCGGGGAGCTGTTTTTT.